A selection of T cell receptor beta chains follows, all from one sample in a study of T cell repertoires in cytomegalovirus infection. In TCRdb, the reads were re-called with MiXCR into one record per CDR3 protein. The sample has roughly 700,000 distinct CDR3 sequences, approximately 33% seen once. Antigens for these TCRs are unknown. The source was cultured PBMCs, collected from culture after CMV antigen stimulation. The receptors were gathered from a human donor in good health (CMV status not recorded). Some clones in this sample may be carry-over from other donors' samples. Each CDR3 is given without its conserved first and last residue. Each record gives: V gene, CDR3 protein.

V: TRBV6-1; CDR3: ASMGDGPSGEQY
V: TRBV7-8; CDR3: ASSLRLSYEQY
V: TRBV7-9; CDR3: ASSYDNSASSYNEQF
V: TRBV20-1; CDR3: SAASGIWETQY
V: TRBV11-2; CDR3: ASSHIFRTSENEQF
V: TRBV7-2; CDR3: ASSTYRGSTEAF
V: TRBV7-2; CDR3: ASSLIAGGPGEQY
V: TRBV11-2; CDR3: ASSLEWTSGYSSYNEQF
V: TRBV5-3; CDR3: ASSHTKTGPAYNEQF
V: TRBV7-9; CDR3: ASSSKPSGTGELF